This TCR beta chain came from a study of shared clonotypes between healthy human individuals. Naive CD8 isolation took CD45RO-negative cells positively selected for CCR7 and excluded terminally differentiated effector memory CD45RA+ cells. Points on this clone: Its antigen is as yet unknown.

Study results and caveats: The authors expected sequencing depth to affect clonotype sharing among donors.

The assay was immunoSEQ multiplex PCR, and TCRdb's table has in-frame clones only and misses some. The sample carries hundreds of thousands of clones, around 95% recorded once. This CDR3 is built from 16 residues. The source is a young woman in good health. V is TRBV21-1 and J is TRBJ1-2. TRBV21-1 is labeled a pseudogene. Input material: naive CD8+ T cells sorted from blood. This CDR3 reads CASSKALFRGNYGYTF. CDR3 in DNA: TGTGCCAGCAGCAAAGCGCTTTTCCGGGGAAACTATGGCTACACCTTC.